This passage covers 18 T cell receptor beta chains from one sample sequenced in a study of blood T cell repertoires in COVID-19 (dated by TCRdb to about 2020). To prepare the library, the immunoSEQ multiplex PCR assay was applied. Not all clones reach the TCRdb copy of this immuneACCESS table, which keeps in-frame sequences only. Checked studies attribute under half of the gap to unresolved V genes and leave the rest unexplained. The sample table contains about 160,000 clones; only one count was recorded for around 80% of them. The top ten clonotypes cover around 6% of the sample. The sample consisted of PBMCs or T cells enriched from blood (not recorded which). These TCRs come from a man in his forties or fifties who had recovered from COVID-19.

This chain connects TRBV6-5 to TRBJ1-5, with D perhaps TRBD1 (5 bases). Germline V gene data show CDR1 as MNHEY and CDR2 as SVGAGI. There are 15 residues in the CDR3. The V and J ends lost 0 bases and 3 bases respectively, with 9 bases between them. The CDR3 loop is CASSYSTQANQPQHF. The DNA for the CDR3 is TGTGCCAGCAGTTACTCGACACAGGCCAATCAGCCCCAGCATTTT.

J is TRBJ1-3 and V is TRBV7-9, with TRBD1 matching 7 bases. The CDR3 is made up of 16 amino acids. Looked up from germline, CDR1 is SEHNR and CDR2 is FQNEAQ (reference sequence). Trimming took 5 bases from V and 0 from J; bases not matched to a gene: 7. The chain's CDR3 is CASSTGTVLSGNTIYF. In DNA, the CDR3 is TGTGCCAGCAGCACCGGGACAGTCCTCTCTGGAAACACCATATATTTT.

The chain recombines TRBV30 with TRBJ2-5, with TRBD2 as a possible D gene (5 bases). CDR1 and CDR2 (germline): GTSNPN, SVGIG (reference sequence). This CDR3 comprises 13 residues. Trimming pared 0 bases from V and 3 bases from J, leaving 8 bases between. CDR3 region: CAWSVGGKETQYF. The CDR3 bases are TGTGCCTGGAGTGTAGGAGGTAAAGAGACCCAGTACTTC.

The rearrangement uses TRBV11-1 and TRBJ2-1; TRBD2 matches at 8 bases. CDR1 and CDR2 from the germline V gene are SGHAT and FQDESV (reference sequence). The CDR3 is 15 residues long. The ends lost 1 base at V and 4 bases at J; junction bases unmatched: 3. CDR3 region: CASSLDSGVYNEQFF. The DNA for the CDR3 is TGTGCCAGCAGCTTAGATAGCGGGGTGTACAATGAGCAGTTCTTC.

This clone was counted between two and nine times. The genes are TRBV5-1 and TRBJ1-6, with 7 bases fitting TRBD1. J gave up 7 bases and V 4 bases, and 11 bases lay outside the gene matches. The CDR3 is 16 amino acids. Germline values: CDR1 SGHRS, CDR2 YFSETQ. The CDR3 DNA reads as TGCGCCAGCAGCCTGAGACAGGGTCAAAGGAATTCACCCCTCCACTTT. It specifies CASSLRQGQRNSPLHF.

The rearrangement links TRBV5-5 to TRBJ2-5, with D possibly matching TRBD1 (6 bases). Trimming cost V 3 bases and J 1 base, with 10 bases left between them. Looked up from germline, CDR1 is SGHKS and CDR2 is YYEKEE (reference sequence). The CDR3 runs to 14 residues. The DNA for the CDR3 is TGTGCCAGCAGCTATACAGGGCTCCAAGAGACCCAGTACTTC. Translated, it gives CASSYTGLQETQYF.

The CDR3 sequence: CASSSGMWEGTQYF. As DNA, the CDR3 is TGTGCCAGCAGCTCCGGGATGTGGGAAGGGACCCAGTACTTC. The chain recombines TRBV11-2 with TRBJ2-5; the D gene is possibly TRBD2 (5 bases). The CDR3 extends over 14 amino acids. V dropped 4 bases and J dropped 7 bases, with 16 bases sitting between them. Germline-derived CDR1 and CDR2 are SGHAT and FQNNGV. Full variable domain (remainder filled in from reference TRBV11-2 and TRBJ2-5): EAGVAQSPRYKIIEKRQSVAFWCNPISGHATLYWYQQILGQGPKLLIQFQNNGVVDDSQLPKDRFSAERLKGVDSTLKIQPAKLEDSAVYLCASSSGMWEGTQYFGPGTRLLVL.

The genes are TRBV6-5 and TRBJ2-7, with TRBD2 matching over 12 bases. V shed 5 bases, J shed 6 bases, and the junction held 8 bases outside the gene matches. Germline loops: CDR1 MNHEY, CDR2 SVGAGI. The CDR3 spans 15 residues. The CDR3 loop reads CASSLAGGRSAEQYV. The CDR3 DNA reads as TGTGCCAGCAGTCTAGCGGGGGGGCGATCCGCCGAGCAGTACGTC.

This chain uses TRBV5-4 with TRBJ2-1; 9 nucleotides match TRBD2. With 6 bases clipped from V and 5 bases from J, the junction kept 12 bases outside the gene matches. CDR3 length: 16 residues. Germline V CDR1 and CDR2: SGHNT, YYREEE (reference sequence). The CDR3 coding sequence is TGTGCCAGCACTTCACCCGGCGGGGGGGCCAACAATGAGCAGTTCTTC. Its protein is CASTSPGGGANNEQFF.

The gene calls are TRBV30 and TRBJ1-1, with a possible D match to TRBD1 (5 bases). The CDR3 covers 14 residues. Germline V gene lookup returns CDR1 GTSNPN and CDR2 SVGIG (reference sequence). The CDR3 nucleotides read TGTGCGGGAGGGACGGACATCATGAACACTGAAGCTTTCTTT. As protein: CAGGTDIMNTEAFF.

This clone has a single count. The chain couples TRBV7-8 to TRBJ1-1; TRBD1 matches at 7 bases. The CDR3 has 16 amino acids. With V trimmed by 5 bases and J by 3 bases, 12 bases remained unmatched. Germline V lookup: CDR1 SGHVS, CDR2 FQNEAQ. The CDR3 protein is CASSVFGRGPDTEAFF. The CDR3 coding sequence is TGTGCCAGCAGCGTCTTCGGGAGGGGGCCGGACACTGAAGCTTTCTTT.

The rearrangement joins TRBV6-1 to TRBJ1-2; D is ambiguous. The V and J ends lost 0 bases and 4 bases respectively, with 18 bases between them. CDR3 length equals 17 residues. Per the germline V gene, CDR1 is MNHNS and CDR2 is SASEGT. In nucleotides, the CDR3 is TGTGCCAGCAGTGAAGCGGGGTGGGAGCGCGGATCCTATGGCTACACCTTC. This gives the protein CASSEAGWERGSYGYTF.

V usage is TRBV11-2 and J usage is TRBJ1-2, with D possibly being TRBD1 (5 bases). Trimming took off 0 bases at V and 2 bases at J, with 13 bases between the two ends. The CDR3 has 16 amino acids. Germline V gene lookup returns CDR1 SGHAT and CDR2 FQNNGV. Written as DNA, the CDR3 is TGTGCCAGCAGCTTAGACCACAGGACGAAGAACTATGGCTACACCTTC. Amino acids: CASSLDHRTKNYGYTF. The variable domain in full, completed from reference TRBV11-2 and TRBJ1-2, reads EAGVAQSPRYKIIEKRQSVAFWCNPISGHATLYWYQQILGQGPKLLIQFQNNGVVDDSQLPKDRFSAERLKGVDSTLKIQPAKLEDSAVYLCASSLDHRTKNYGYTFGSGTRLTVV.

This chain joins TRBV5-4 and TRBJ2-5; tentative D call: TRBD1 (6 bases). With 1 base removed from V and 7 bases from J, the gap between germline ends came to 17 bases. The CDR3 runs to 15 residues. The germline gives CDR1 SGHNT, CDR2 YYREEE (reference sequence). This CDR3 is CASSLSRGDVRTQYF. The CDR3 DNA sequence: TGTGCCAGCAGCTTGAGCAGGGGCGACGTAAGGACCCAGTACTTC.

This chain connects TRBV30 to TRBJ2-1; TRBD2 aligns across 9 bases. V trimming: 5 bases; J trimming: 15 bases; junction bases outside the gene matches: 8. The CDR3 contains 11 residues. Germline CDR1 reads GTSNPN; CDR2 reads SVGIG (reference sequence). The CDR3, as DNA: TGTGCCTGGCACACCGGGACTAGCCTGTTCTTC. Its protein is CAWHTGTSLFF. Full variable domain (remainder filled in from reference TRBV30 and TRBJ2-1): SQTIHQWPATLVQPVGSPLSLECTVEGTSNPNLYWYRQAAGRGLQLLFYSVGIGQISSEVPQNLSASRPQDRQFILSSKKLLLSDSGFYLCAWHTGTSLFFGPGTRLTVL.

The chain recombines TRBV7-9 with TRBJ2-5; D is unclear. This CDR3 is 12 amino acids long. V lost 7 bases and J 5 bases, leaving 11 bases between the germline ends. CDR1 and CDR2 from the germline V gene are SEHNR and FQNEAQ (reference sequence). The CDR3 coding sequence is TGTGCCAGCACCCCAGTCCCGGAGACCCAGTACTTC. Protein sequence: CASTPVPETQYF.

The chain recombines TRBV2 with TRBJ2-1, with 10 bases lining up with TRBD2. Germline values: CDR1 SNHLY, CDR2 FYNNEI. CDR3 size: 14 residues. The CDR3 nucleotides read TGTGCAGTAAGTCAGCGGGGGGGCTTAGATGAGCAGTTCTTC. Translation gives CAVSQRGGLDEQFF.

This chain uses TRBV11-2 with TRBJ1-2; D is unresolved. Germline V gives CDR1 SGHAT, CDR2 FQNNGV. V gave up 0 bases and J gave up 4 bases, with 15 bases separating them. The CDR3 spans 16 residues. DNA for the CDR3: TGTGCCAGCAGCTTAGATCTCCCAGCAGAGGGCTATGGCTACACCTTC. Its protein product is CASSLDLPAEGYGYTF.